Shown below are 32 T cell receptor beta chains from a single sample sequenced in a study of blood T cell repertoires in COVID-19. Sequencing was performed with immunoSEQ multiplex PCR; in TCRdb, only in-frame clones are kept and a portion is missing. The table includes over 250,000 clones, 89% detected once. The sample consisted of peripheral blood. These receptors originate from a man in his fifties with acute or convalescent COVID-19.

V usage is TRBV6-2 or TRBV6-3 and J usage is TRBJ2-7, with 9 positions matching TRBD2. Germline V lookup: CDR1 MNHEY, CDR2 SVGEGT. The junction had 10 bases not matched to a gene; V was cut back by 4 bases and J by 0 bases. The CDR3 sequence is 17 residues long. For the CDR3, the DNA is TGTGCCAGCAGTTCTCTAATCTGGACTAGCGTCTCCTACGAGCAGTACTTC. It yields the protein CASSSLIWTSVSYEQYF.

The genes are TRBV11-1 and TRBJ1-1; 11 bases align to TRBD1. The CDR3 runs to 15 residues. Germline loops: CDR1 SGHAT, CDR2 FQDESV (reference sequence). J lost 4 bases, V lost 4 bases, and 5 bases had no gene match. Written as DNA, the CDR3 is TGTGCCAGCAGCTCCCTCGGACAGGGGGCCACTGAAGCTTTCTTT. It specifies CASSSLGQGATEAFF.

The chain is built from TRBV24-1 and TRBJ2-5, with 7 bases fitting TRBD1. Germline V lookup: CDR1 KGHDR, CDR2 SFDVKD. Unmatched junction bases numbered 9, after V lost 6 bases and J lost 0 bases. The CDR3 runs 16 residues. Written as DNA, the CDR3 is TGTGCCACCAGTAGAGGGGGCGCGGGCAACCAAGAGACCCAGTACTTC. Residues: CATSRGGAGNQETQYF.

The chain employs TRBV19 and TRBJ2-3; possibly TRBD2 for D (6 bases). V lost 8 bases to trimming and J lost 8 bases, with 17 bases between them. The CDR3 sequence is 13 residues long. Germline V lookup: CDR1 LNHDA, CDR2 SQIVND (reference sequence). The CDR3 bases are TGTGCCAGTGCGGGGCGGGGCTTTGGTACGCAGTATTTT. Translating gives CASAGRGFGTQYF.

The J gene is TRBJ1-2, the V gene TRBV18; no clear D. There are 13 residues in the CDR3. V lost 5 bases and J lost 3, with 10 bases in between. Germline CDR1 reads KGHSH; CDR2 reads LQKENI. The CDR3 nucleotides are TGTGCCAGCTCAACTAACGCTGACTATGGCTACACCTTC. It codes for CASSTNADYGYTF. The full variable domain, completed using reference TRBV18 and TRBJ1-2, is NAGVMQNPRHLVRRRGQEARLRCSPMKGHSHVYWYRQLPEEGLKFMVYLQKENIIDESGMPKERFSAEFPKEGPSILRIQQVVRGDSAAYFCASSTNADYGYTFGSGTRLTVV.

The CDR3 here is CASSVTDANSPLHF. CDR3 DNA sequence: TGTGCCAGCAGCGTGACAGATGCTAATTCACCCCTCCACTTT. The chain employs TRBV9 and TRBJ1-6; D may be TRBD1 (5 bases). Germline V lookup: CDR1 SGDLS, CDR2 YYNGEE. Trimming left V 2 bases short and J 6 bases short, with 9 bases between. There are 14 residues in the CDR3.

V gene TRBV11-2 combines with J gene TRBJ1-5; 7 bases are a match to TRBD1. CDR1 and CDR2 from the germline V gene are SGHAT and FQNNGV. Unmatched junction bases numbered 3, after V lost 1 base and J lost 3 bases. This CDR3 spans 15 amino acids. The CDR3 DNA reads as TGTGCCAGCAGCTTAGGGACAGGATACAATCAGCCCCAGCATTTT. Its translation is CASSLGTGYNQPQHF.

The gene calls are TRBV6-5 and TRBJ1-2; D uncertain. The CDR3 spans 12 residues. Germline lookup yields CDR1 MNHEY and CDR2 SVGAGI. Between the trimmed V and J ends, which lost 5 bases and 5 bases, there was a span of 9 bases. In DNA, the CDR3 is TGTGCCAGCAGTAACCCCGGGTATGGCTACACCTTC. This gives the protein CASSNPGYGYTF.

The CDR3, as DNA: TGTGCCACAAGACAGGTAAATCAGCCCCAGCATTTT. The encoded protein is CATRQVNQPQHF. The V gene is TRBV6-5, the J gene TRBJ1-5; D might be TRBD1 (6 bases). This CDR3 spans 12 amino acids. Germline CDR1 MNHEY, CDR2 SVGAGI. V was trimmed by 10 bases and J by 4 bases, leaving 11 bases between them.

J is TRBJ2-3 and V is TRBV7-3, with 8 bases aligning to TRBD1. Germline loops: CDR1 SGHTA, CDR2 FQGTGA. The CDR3 consists of 14 residues. Unmatched junction bases numbered 3, after V lost 3 bases and J lost 4 bases. DNA for the CDR3: TGTGCCAGCAGCTTGGACAGGGTGGCAGATACGCAGTATTTT. Translated, it gives CASSLDRVADTQYF.

This clone has just one count. This chain joins TRBV4-2 and TRBJ2-7; 10 bases match TRBD1. V trimming: 4 bases; J trimming: 2 bases; junction bases outside the gene matches: 5. Germline V CDR1 and CDR2: LGHNA, YNFKEQ. This CDR3 spans 15 amino acids. In DNA form, the CDR3 reads TGTGCCAGCAGCCTAACCGGGACAGGGGCCTACGAGCAGTACTTC. Protein sequence: CASSLTGTGAYEQYF.

This rearrangement joins TRBV11-2 to TRBJ1-3, with a possible D match to TRBD1 (6 bases). There are 15 residues in the CDR3. Trimming removed 7 bases at V and 3 bases at J, with 16 bases between. Looked up from germline, CDR1 is SGHAT and CDR2 is FQNNGV. CDR3 coding DNA: TGTGCCAGCATCCTTCAACAGGGTGTTGGAAACACCATATATTTT. Amino acids: CASILQQGVGNTIYF. The full variable domain, its missing parts supplied by reference TRBV11-2 and TRBJ1-3, is EAGVAQSPRYKIIEKRQSVAFWCNPISGHATLYWYQQILGQGPKLLIQFQNNGVVDDSQLPKDRFSAERLKGVDSTLKIQPAKLEDSAVYLCASILQQGVGNTIYFGEGSWLTVV.

This clone occurred a few times. This CDR3 is also generated by other DNA sequences in the sample. As DNA, the CDR3 is TGTGCCAGCAGTTTTCCCCCAAACTATGGCTACACCTTC. It is translated as CASSFPPNYGYTF. The J gene is TRBJ1-2, the V gene TRBV12-3 or TRBV12-4; D not certain. The CDR3 contains 13 residues. Trimming cost V 3 bases and J 2 bases, with 7 bases left between them.

The J gene is TRBJ2-3, the V gene TRBV19; 8 positions agree with TRBD2. V trimming: 9 bases; J trimming: 6 bases; junction bases outside the gene matches: 11. The CDR3 spans 14 residues. Germline CDR1 reads LNHDA; CDR2 reads SQIVND (reference sequence). The CDR3 loop reads CASRSRGGGDTQYF. In DNA form, the CDR3 reads TGTGCCAGCCGGTCACGGGGGGGCGGGGATACGCAGTATTTT.

This rearrangement joins TRBV7-2 to TRBJ2-2; D unclear. This CDR3 is 16 amino acids long. V lost 3 bases to trimming and J lost 2 bases, with 13 bases between them. The germline gives CDR1 SGHTA, CDR2 FQGNSA. In DNA, the CDR3 is TGTGCCAGCAGCTTGCAAGCTCCCCTAAACACCGGGGAGCTGTTTTTT. It encodes CASSLQAPLNTGELFF.

The chain employs TRBV10-2 and TRBJ1-4; D is ambiguous. Per the germline V gene, CDR1 is WSHSY and CDR2 is SAAADI. The CDR3 loop spans 12 amino acids. V was pared by 8 bases and J by 7 bases, with 11 bases between. The CDR3, as DNA: TGCGCCAGCCAACCGCTCGGTGAAAAACTGTTTTTT. Protein product: CASQPLGEKLFF.

CDR3 residues: CASRQRGRSRETQYF. The CDR3 DNA reads as TGTGCCAGCAGACAGCGGGGTCGATCCAGGGAGACCCAGTACTTC. This chain uses TRBV7-2 with TRBJ2-5, with TRBD2 identical over 7 bases. CDR1 SGHTA and CDR2 FQGNSA come from the germline V gene. The CDR3 has 15 residues. The J segment lost 5 bases and the V segment lost 6 bases, leaving 12 bases of the junction unmatched.

This sequence joins TRBV5-1 and TRBJ2-5; TRBD1 aligns across 7 bases. Trimming took 4 bases from V and 5 from J; bases not matched to a gene: 5. This CDR3 is built from 13 residues. Per the germline V gene, CDR1 is SGHRS and CDR2 is YFSETQ. CDR3 in amino acids: CASSKGQLETQYF. CDR3 DNA sequence: TGCGCCAGCAGCAAGGGACAGCTGGAGACCCAGTACTTC.

V and J are TRBV3-1 (or the pseudogene TRBV3-2) and TRBJ2-1, with D tentatively TRBD2 (5 bases). Per the germline V gene, CDR1 is LGHDT and CDR2 is YNNKEL (reference sequence). The CDR3 totals 18 residues. The V end was cut by 1 base, the J end by 5 bases, with 21 bases between. CDR3 in amino acids: CASSQGGLRLAPHNEQFF. CDR3 coding DNA: TGTGCCAGCAGCCAAGGTGGACTGCGACTCGCCCCACACAATGAGCAGTTCTTC.

The chain carries TRBV3-1 (or the pseudogene TRBV3-2) and TRBJ1-6; TRBD1 might be the D (6 bases). Trimming stripped 1 base from V and 8 bases from J, with 15 bases between. The CDR3 covers 16 residues. The germline CDR1 and CDR2 sequences are LGHDT and YNNKEL (reference sequence). The CDR3 is CASSQVAGANHSPLHF. CDR3 bases: TGTGCCAGCAGCCAAGTGGCAGGGGCCAACCATTCACCCCTCCACTTT.

The chain is built from TRBV4-1 and TRBJ2-6; 11 nucleotides align to TRBD1. The CDR3 length is 20 residues. CDR1 is MGHRA, CDR2 YSYEKL, per germline. The ends lost 4 bases at V and 0 bases at J; junction bases unmatched: 11. CDR3 bases: TGCGCCAGCAGCCTTAGGACAGGGGGCTTTACCCCCTCTGGGGCCAACGTCCTGACTTTC. Amino acid sequence: CASSLRTGGFTPSGANVLTF.

This chain joins TRBV5-1 and TRBJ2-5; perhaps TRBD2 as D (5 bases). Germline V gene lookup returns CDR1 SGHRS and CDR2 YFSETQ. There are 15 residues in the CDR3. Trimming removed 0 bases at V and 1 base at J, with 10 bases between. CDR3 DNA: TGCGCCAGCAGCTTGGGTCCGGGGTCCCAAGAGACCCAGTACTTC. Amino acids: CASSLGPGSQETQYF.

This chain joins TRBV5-1 and TRBJ1-1; D gene unclear. The CDR3 is 13 residues long. V lost 2 bases to trimming and J lost 0 bases, with 5 bases between them. The germline CDR1 and CDR2 sequences are SGHRS and YFSETQ. This CDR3 is CASSFTVNTEAFF. The CDR3 region has the DNA TGCGCCAGCAGCTTTACAGTGAACACTGAAGCTTTCTTT.

To note about this clone: At the DNA level, this CDR3 is encoded by other sequences in the same sample as well. J is TRBJ1-5 and V is TRBV6-1; unclear D gene. The V end was cut by 1 base, the J end by 4 bases, with 8 bases between. Germline loops: CDR1 MNHNS, CDR2 SASEGT. The CDR3 totals 14 residues. CDR3 in amino acids: CASSEGGGNQPQHF. CDR3 DNA sequence: TGTGCCAGCAGTGAAGGCGGTGGGAATCAGCCCCAGCATTTT.

The chain is built from TRBV7-3 and TRBJ2-3, with 8 nucleotides matching TRBD2. Trimming cost V 5 bases and J 4 bases; bases outside gene matches: 5. This CDR3 contains 14 residues. CDR1 and CDR2 (germline): SGHTA, FQGTGA. The CDR3 nucleotides are TGTGCCAGCAGCGGGACTAGTGGGGCAGATACGCAGTATTTT. It yields the protein CASSGTSGADTQYF.

The chain links TRBV7-8 to TRBJ1-1; possible D gene TRBD1, 5 bases. V lost 3 bases to trimming and J lost 6 bases, with 11 bases between them. CDR1 and CDR2 (germline): SGHVS, FQNEAQ. The length of the CDR3 is 13 residues. This chain's CDR3 is CASSFTRAAEAFF. CDR3 coding DNA: TGTGCCAGCAGCTTTACCAGGGCGGCTGAAGCTTTCTTT.

The rearrangement joins TRBV7-8 to TRBJ1-1; 10 positions agree with TRBD1. The J segment lost 2 bases and the V segment lost 5 bases, leaving 8 bases of the junction unmatched. The CDR3 is 16 amino acids. In germline, CDR1 is SGHVS, CDR2 FQNEAQ. The DNA of the CDR3 is TGTGCCAGCAGCATTAGACAGGGGGCGTCTAACACTGAAGCTTTCTTT. This sequence encodes CASSIRQGASNTEAFF.

The CDR3 DNA is TGTGCCAGCAGCCAAGAGCGAGCGGGGGGCCGGCGGCAAGAGACCCAGTACTTC. Translating it yields CASSQERAGGRRQETQYF. V usage is TRBV14 and J usage is TRBJ2-5, with 9 bases identical to TRBD2. Per the germline V gene, CDR1 is SGHDN and CDR2 is FVKESK. The CDR3 runs 18 residues. With 0 bases clipped from V and 2 bases from J, the junction kept 10 bases outside the gene matches.

This chain links TRBV7-6 with TRBJ1-2; D gene ambiguous. V lost 5 bases and J lost 6, with 19 bases in between. Germline CDR1 is SGHVS and CDR2 is FNYEAQ. The CDR3 runs 15 residues. CDR3 residues: CASSPEPTRSHGYTF. The CDR3 DNA follows: TGTGCCAGCAGCCCCGAACCGACTCGATCGCATGGCTACACCTTC. The entire variable domain, with the rest obtained from reference TRBV7-6 and TRBJ1-2, is as follows: GAGVSQSPRYKVTKRGQDVALRCDPISGHVSLYWYRQALGQGPEFLTYFNYEAQQDKSGLPNDRFSAERPEGSISTLTIQRTEQRDSAMYRCASSPEPTRSHGYTFGSGTRLTVV.

The chain carries TRBV4-1 and TRBJ1-2, with 8 bases identical to TRBD1. V shed 1 base and J 7 bases; nucleotides not matched to a gene: 11. CDR3 length: 16 amino acids. Germline CDR1 is MGHRA and CDR2 is YSYEKL. The CDR3 sequence is CASSQGQLGQGSGYTF. The CDR3 DNA follows: TGCGCCAGCAGCCAAGGGCAACTTGGACAGGGCTCTGGCTACACCTTC.

This chain joins TRBV30 and TRBJ1-1, with 8 bases identical to TRBD1. The junction had 4 bases not matched to a gene; V was cut back by 4 bases and J by 0 bases. The germline V gene has CDR1 GTSNPN and CDR2 SVGIG (reference sequence). This CDR3 has 14 amino acids. Here the CDR3 reads CAWTGGYMNTEAFF. In DNA, the CDR3 is TGTGCCTGGACAGGGGGCTACATGAACACTGAAGCTTTCTTT. Filled out from reference TRBV30 and TRBJ1-1, the complete variable domain reads SQTIHQWPATLVQPVGSPLSLECTVEGTSNPNLYWYRQAAGRGLQLLFYSVGIGQISSEVPQNLSASRPQDRQFILSSKKLLLSDSGFYLCAWTGGYMNTEAFFGQGTRLTVV.

CDR3 amino acids: CASSLDPPRLAGGPRETQYF. The CDR3 DNA reads as TGTGCCAGCAGCTTAGATCCCCCACGACTAGCGGGGGGGCCTCGAGAGACCCAGTACTTC. The V and J genes are TRBV11-2 and TRBJ2-5; 14 nucleotides align to TRBD2. This CDR3 is built from 20 residues. Germline values: CDR1 SGHAT, CDR2 FQNNGV. With V trimmed by 0 bases and J by 4 bases, 13 bases remained unmatched.